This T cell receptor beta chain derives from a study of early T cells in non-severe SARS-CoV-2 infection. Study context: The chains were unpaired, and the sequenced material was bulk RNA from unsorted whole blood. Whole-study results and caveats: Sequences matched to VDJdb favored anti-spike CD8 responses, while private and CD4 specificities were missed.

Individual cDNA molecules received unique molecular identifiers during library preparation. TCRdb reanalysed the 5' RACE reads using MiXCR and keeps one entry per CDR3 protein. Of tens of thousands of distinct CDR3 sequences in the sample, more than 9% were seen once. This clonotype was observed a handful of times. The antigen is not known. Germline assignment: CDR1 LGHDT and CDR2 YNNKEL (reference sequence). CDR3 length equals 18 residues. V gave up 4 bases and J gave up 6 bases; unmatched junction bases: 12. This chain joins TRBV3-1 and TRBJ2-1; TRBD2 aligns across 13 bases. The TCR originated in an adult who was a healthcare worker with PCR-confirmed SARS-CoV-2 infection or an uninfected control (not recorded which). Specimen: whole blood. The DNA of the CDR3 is TGTGCCAGCAGCCCGGGACTAGCGGGATTCCTCCTTAGCAATGAGCAGTTCTTC. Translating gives CASSPGLAGFLLSNEQFF.